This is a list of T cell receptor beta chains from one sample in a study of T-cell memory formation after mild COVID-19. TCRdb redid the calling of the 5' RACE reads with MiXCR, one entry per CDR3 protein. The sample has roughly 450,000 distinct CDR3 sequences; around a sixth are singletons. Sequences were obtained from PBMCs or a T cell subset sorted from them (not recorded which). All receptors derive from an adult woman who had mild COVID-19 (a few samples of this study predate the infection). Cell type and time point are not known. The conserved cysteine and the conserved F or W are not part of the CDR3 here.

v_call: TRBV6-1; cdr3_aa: ASSTLTGDTHYGYT
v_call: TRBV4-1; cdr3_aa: ASSQDSKTGINQPQH
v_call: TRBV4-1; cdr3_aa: ASSQDEARGPPGDTQY
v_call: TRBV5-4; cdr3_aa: ASSSGLAGIYEQY
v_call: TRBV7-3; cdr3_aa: ASSLRPSPPTDTQY
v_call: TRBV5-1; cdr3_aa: ASSPLRQTNTEAF
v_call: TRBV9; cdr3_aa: ASSVGGTDSTDTQY
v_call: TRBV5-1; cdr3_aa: ASSLRGHNSPLH
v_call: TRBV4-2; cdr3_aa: ASSQDGRVNTEAF
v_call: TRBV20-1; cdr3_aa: SAVGTGVTEAF
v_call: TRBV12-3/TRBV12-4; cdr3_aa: ASSPSGLARGNEQF
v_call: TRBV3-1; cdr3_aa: ASSPRTATTYEQY
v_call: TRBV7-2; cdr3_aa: ASSSTRHYGYT
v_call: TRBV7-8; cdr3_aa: ASSPKGLAGDEQY
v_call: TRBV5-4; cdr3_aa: ASSGRSGGQETQY
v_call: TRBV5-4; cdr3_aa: ASSRETGLNSPLH
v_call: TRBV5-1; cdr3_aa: ASSSKGTSYEQY